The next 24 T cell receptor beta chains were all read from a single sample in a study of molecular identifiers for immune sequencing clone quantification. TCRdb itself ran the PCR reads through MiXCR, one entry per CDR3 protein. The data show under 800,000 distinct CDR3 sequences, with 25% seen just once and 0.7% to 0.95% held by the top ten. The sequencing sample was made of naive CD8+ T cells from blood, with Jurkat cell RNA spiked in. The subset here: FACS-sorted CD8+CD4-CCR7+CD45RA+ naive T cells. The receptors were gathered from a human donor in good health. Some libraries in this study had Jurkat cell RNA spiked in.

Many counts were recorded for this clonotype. As DNA, the CDR3 is TGTGCCAGCAGCCCCGGGACAGGGGGATACAATGAGCAGTTCTTC. Its protein is CASSPGTGGYNEQFF. This chain connects TRBV7-2 to TRBJ2-1; 11 bases match TRBD1. Germline CDR1 is SGHTA and CDR2 is FQGNSA. V was clipped by 5 bases and J by 4 bases; unmatched bases: 4. The CDR3 has 15 residues. The whole variable domain, filled in from reference TRBV7-2 and TRBJ2-1, reads GAGVSQSPSNKVTEKGKDVELRCDPISGHTALYWYRQSLGQGLEFLIYFQGNSAPDKSGLPSDRFSAERTGGSVSTLTIQRTQQEDSAVYLCASSPGTGGYNEQFFGPGTRLTVL.

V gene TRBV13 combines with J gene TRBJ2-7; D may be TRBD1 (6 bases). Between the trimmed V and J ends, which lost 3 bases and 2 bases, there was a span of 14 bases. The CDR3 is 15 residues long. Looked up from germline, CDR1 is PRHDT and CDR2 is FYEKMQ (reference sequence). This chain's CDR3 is CASSLGARGPYEQYF. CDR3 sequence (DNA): TGTGCCAGCAGCTTGGGTGCCAGGGGACCCTACGAGCAGTACTTC.

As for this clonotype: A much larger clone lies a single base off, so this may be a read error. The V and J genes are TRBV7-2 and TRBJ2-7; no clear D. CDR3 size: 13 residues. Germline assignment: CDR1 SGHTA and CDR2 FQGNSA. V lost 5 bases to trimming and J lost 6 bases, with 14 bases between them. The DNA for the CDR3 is TGTGCCAGCAGCCACCCAGACACCTGCGAGCAGTACTTC. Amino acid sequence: CASSHPDTCEQYF.

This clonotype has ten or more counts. DNA of the CDR3: TGCAGCGCGGGACTCGAACCGAACACCGGGGAGCTGTTTTTT. Its translation: CSAGLEPNTGELFF. The J gene is TRBJ2-2, the V gene TRBV29-1, with a possible D match to TRBD2 (6 bases). This CDR3 has 14 amino acids. CDR1 is SQVTM and CDR2 is ANQGSEA in the germline V gene. V lost 7 bases and J lost 0, with 12 bases in between.

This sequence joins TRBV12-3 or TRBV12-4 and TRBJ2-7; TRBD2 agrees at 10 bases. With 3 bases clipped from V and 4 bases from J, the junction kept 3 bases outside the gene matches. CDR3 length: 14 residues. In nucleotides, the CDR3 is TGTGCCAGCAGTTTTAGCGGGAGGAGGTACGAGCAGTACTTC. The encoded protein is CASSFSGRRYEQYF.

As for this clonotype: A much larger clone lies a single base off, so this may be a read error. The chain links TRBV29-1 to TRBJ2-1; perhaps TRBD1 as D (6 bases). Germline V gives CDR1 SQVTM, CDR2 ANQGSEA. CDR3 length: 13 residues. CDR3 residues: CGVWDTPYNEQFF. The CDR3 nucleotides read TGCGGCGTTTGGGACACCCCCTACAATGAGCAGTTCTTC.

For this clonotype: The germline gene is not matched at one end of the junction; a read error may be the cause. The DNA for the CDR3 is TGTGCCAGCAGCTTAGGACAGGGAAGGAACATTCAGCACTTC. This encodes CASSLGQGRNIQHF. V is TRBV13 and J is TRBJ2-4; D may be TRBD1 (6 bases). The CDR3 runs 14 residues. Per the germline V gene, CDR1 is PRHDT and CDR2 is FYEKMQ (reference sequence).

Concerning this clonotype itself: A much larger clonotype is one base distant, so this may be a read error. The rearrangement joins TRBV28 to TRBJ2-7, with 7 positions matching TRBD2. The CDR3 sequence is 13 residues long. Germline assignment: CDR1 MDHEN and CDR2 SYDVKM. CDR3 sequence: CASSAKTSYEQHF. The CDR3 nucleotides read TGTGCCAGCAGTGCGAAGACTAGCTACGAGCAGCACTTC. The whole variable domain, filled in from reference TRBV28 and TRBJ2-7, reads DVKVTQSSRYLVKRTGEKVFLECVQDMDHENMFWYRQDPGLGLRLIYFSYDVKMKEKGDIPEGYSVSREKKERFSLILESASTNQTSMYLCASSAKTSYEQHFGPGTRLTVT.

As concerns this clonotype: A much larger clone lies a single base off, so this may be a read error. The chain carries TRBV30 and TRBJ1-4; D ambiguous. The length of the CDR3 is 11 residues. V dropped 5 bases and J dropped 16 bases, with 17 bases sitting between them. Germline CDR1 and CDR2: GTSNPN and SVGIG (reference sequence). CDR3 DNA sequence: TGTGCCTGGTTGCTCCGCTGGGCGCCGTTTTTT. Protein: CAWLLRWAPFF.

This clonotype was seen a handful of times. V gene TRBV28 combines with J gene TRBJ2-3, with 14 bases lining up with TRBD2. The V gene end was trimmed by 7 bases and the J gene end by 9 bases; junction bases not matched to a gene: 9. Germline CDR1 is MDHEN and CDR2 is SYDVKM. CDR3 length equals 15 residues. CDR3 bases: TGTGCCAGCACTATAAGACTAGCGGGAGGGGTGACGCAGTATTTT. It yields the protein CASTIRLAGGVTQYF.

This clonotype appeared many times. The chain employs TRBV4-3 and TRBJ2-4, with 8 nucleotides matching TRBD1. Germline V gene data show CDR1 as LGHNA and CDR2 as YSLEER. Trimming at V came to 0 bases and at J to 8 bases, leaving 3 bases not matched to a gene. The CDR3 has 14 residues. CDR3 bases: TGCGCCAGCAGCCAAGAGGACAGGGTCCACATTCAGTACTTC. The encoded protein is CASSQEDRVHIQYF.

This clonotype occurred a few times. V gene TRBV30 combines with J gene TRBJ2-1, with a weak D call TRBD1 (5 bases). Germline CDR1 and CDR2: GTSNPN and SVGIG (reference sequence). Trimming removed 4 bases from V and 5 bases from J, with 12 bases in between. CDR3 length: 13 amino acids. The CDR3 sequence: CAWNTRVNNEQFF. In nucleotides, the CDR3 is TGTGCCTGGAACACCAGGGTAAACAATGAGCAGTTCTTC.

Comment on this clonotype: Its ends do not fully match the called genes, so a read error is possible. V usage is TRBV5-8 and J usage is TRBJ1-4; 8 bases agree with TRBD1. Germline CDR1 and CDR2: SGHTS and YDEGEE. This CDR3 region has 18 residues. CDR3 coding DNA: TGTGCCAGCAGTCCCAGACAGGGGATGATGGTGACTAATGGAAAACTGTTTTTT. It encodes CASSPRQGMMVTNGKLFF.

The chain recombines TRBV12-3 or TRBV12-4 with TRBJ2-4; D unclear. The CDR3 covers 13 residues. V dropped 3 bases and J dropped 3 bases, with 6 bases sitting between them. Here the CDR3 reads CASSLFVKNIQYF. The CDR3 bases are TGTGCCAGCAGTTTGTTCGTCAAAAACATTCAGTACTTC.

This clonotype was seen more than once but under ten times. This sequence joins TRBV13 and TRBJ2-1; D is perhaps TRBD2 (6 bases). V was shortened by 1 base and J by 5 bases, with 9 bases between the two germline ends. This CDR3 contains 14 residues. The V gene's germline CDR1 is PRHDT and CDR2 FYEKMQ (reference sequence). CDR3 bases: TGTGCCAGCAGCTTAGTCGGGAGCCACAATGAGCAGTTCTTC. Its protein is CASSLVGSHNEQFF.

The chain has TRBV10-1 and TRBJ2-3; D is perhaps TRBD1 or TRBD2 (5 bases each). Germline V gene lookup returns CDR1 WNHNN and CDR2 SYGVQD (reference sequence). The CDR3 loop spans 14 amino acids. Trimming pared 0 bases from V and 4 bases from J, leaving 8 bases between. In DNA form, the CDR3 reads TGCGCCAGCAGTGAGTCGGTGGGGGCAGATACGCAGTATTTT. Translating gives CASSESVGADTQYF.

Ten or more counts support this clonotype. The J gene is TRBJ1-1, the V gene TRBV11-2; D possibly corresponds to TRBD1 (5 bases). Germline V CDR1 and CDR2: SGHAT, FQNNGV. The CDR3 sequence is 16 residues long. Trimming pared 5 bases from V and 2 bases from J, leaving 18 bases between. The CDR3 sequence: CASSLSLGVANTEAFF. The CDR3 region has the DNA TGTGCCAGCAGCCTGTCTTTGGGGGTGGCTAACACTGAAGCTTTCTTT.

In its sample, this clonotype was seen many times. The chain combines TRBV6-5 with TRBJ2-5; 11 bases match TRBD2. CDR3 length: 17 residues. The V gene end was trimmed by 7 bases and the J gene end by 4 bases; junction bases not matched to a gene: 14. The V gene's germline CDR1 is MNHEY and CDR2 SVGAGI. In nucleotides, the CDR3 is TGTGCCAGCACCCCCTCCGCTAGCGGGGGGCCCGGAGAGACCCAGTACTTC. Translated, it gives CASTPSASGGPGETQYF.

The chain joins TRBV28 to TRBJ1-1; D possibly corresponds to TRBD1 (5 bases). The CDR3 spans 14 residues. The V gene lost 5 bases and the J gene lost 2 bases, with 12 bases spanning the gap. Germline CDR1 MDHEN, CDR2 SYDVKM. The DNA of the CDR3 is TGTGCCAGCAGTGAGAGGGGCGTAAACACTGAAGCTTTCTTT. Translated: CASSERGVNTEAFF.

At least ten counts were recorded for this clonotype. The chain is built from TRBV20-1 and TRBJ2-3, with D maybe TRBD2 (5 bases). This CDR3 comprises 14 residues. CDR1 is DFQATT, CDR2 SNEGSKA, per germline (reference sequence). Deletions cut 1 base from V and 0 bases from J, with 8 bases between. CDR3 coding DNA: TGCAGTGCTAGAGTTCGGACTAGCACAGATACGCAGTATTTT. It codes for CSARVRTSTDTQYF.

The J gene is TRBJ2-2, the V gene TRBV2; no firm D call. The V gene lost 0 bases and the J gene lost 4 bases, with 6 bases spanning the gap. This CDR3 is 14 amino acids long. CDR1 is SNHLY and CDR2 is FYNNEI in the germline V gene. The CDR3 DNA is TGTGCCAGCAGTGAAGCGCTTTCCACCGGGGAGCTGTTTTTT. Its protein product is CASSEALSTGELFF.

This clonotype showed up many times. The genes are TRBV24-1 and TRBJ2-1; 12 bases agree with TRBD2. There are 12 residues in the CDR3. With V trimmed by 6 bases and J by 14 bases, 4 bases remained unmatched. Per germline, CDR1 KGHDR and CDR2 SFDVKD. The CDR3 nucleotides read TGTGCCACCAGTTGGACTAGCGGGGAGAAGTTCTTC. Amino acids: CATSWTSGEKFF.

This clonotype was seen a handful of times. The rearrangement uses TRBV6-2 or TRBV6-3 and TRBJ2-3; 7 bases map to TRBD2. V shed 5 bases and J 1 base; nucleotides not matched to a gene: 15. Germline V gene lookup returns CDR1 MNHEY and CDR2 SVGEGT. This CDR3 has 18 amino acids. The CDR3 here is CASSPPGEGFVGTDTQYF. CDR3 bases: TGTGCCAGCAGTCCCCCTGGGGAGGGCTTCGTTGGCACAGATACGCAGTATTTT.

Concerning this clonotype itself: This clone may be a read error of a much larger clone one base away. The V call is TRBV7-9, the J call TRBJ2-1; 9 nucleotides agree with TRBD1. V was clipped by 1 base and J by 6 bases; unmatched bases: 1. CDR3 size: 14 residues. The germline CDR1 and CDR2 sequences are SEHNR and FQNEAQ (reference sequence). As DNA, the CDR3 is TGTGCCAGCAGCTTAGTGACAGGGGGCAATGAGCAGTTCTTC. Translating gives CASSLVTGGNEQFF.